This T cell receptor (beta chain) was recorded in a study of blood T cell repertoires in COVID-19. Study-wide context: T cells, B-cell-depleted T cells, or PBMCs supplied cDNA or gDNA.

This CDR3 is built from 12 residues. The germline gives CDR1 MNHEY, CDR2 SVGAGI. V lost 6 bases to trimming and J lost 8 bases, with 13 bases between them. Only a few counts were recorded for this clone. Original data processing: Amplification with reference gene primers provided the estimates of nucleated cell counts. The table came from immunoSEQ multiplex PCR; TCRdb's copy has only in-frame clones and leaves some out. The V and J calls and clone size were taken over from that table, and D and trimming were inferred from the DNA. This table has roughly 230,000 clones, 70% to 90% appearing once. The specimen was peripheral blood. The source of this sequence is a human donor in a cohort sampled during active COVID-19. V usage is TRBV6-5 and J usage is TRBJ1-2; D might be TRBD1 (6 bases). CDR3 nucleotide sequence: TGTGCCAGCAGACCGCCAGGGGAGGGCTACACCTTC. Its translation is CASRPPGEGYTF.